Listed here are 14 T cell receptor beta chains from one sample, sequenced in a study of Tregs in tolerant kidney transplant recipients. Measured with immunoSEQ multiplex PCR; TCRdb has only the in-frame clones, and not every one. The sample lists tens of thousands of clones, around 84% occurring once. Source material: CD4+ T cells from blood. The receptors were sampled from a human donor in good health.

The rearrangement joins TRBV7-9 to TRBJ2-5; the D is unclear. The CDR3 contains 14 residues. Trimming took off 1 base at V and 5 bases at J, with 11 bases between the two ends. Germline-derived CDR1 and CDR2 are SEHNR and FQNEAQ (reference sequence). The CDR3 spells CASSLEGPWETQYF. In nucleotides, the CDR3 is TGTGCCAGCAGCTTAGAGGGCCCGTGGGAGACCCAGTACTTC.

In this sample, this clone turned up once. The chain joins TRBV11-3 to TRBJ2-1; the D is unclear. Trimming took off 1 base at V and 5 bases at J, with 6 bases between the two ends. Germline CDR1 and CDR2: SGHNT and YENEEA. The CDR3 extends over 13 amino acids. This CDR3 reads CASSLGLNNEQFF. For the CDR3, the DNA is TGTGCCAGCAGCTTAGGACTGAACAATGAGCAGTTCTTC.

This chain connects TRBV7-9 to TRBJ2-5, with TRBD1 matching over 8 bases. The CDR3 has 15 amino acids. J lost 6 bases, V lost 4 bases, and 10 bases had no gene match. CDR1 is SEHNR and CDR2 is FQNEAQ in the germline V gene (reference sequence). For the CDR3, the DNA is TGTGCCAGCAGCTCCTGGACAGGGATTATGAAGACCCAGTACTTC. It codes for CASSSWTGIMKTQYF.

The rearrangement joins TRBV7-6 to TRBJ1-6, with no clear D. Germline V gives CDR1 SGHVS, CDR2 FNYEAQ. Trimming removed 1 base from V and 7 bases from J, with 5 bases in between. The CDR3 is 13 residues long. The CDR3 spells CASSLESNSPLHF. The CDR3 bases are TGTGCCAGCAGCTTAGAATCGAATTCACCCCTCCACTTT.

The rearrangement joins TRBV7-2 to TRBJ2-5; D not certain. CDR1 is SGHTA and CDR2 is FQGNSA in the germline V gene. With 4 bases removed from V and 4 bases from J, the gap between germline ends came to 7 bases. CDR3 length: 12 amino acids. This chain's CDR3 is CASSSAVETQYF. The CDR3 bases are TGTGCCAGCAGCTCTGCCGTAGAGACCCAGTACTTC.

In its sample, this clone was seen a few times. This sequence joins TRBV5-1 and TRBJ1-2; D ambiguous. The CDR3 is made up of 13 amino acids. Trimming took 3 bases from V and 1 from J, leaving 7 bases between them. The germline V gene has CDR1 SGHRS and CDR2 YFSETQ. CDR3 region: CASSSDINYGYTF. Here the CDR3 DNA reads TGCGCCAGCAGCTCCGACATTAACTATGGCTACACCTTC.

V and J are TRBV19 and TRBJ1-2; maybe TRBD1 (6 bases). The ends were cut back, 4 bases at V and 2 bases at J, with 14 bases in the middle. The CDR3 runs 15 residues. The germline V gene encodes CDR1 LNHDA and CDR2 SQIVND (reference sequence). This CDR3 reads CASSRGPDSNYGYTF. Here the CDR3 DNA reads TGTGCCAGTAGTAGGGGGCCGGACTCCAACTATGGCTACACCTTC.

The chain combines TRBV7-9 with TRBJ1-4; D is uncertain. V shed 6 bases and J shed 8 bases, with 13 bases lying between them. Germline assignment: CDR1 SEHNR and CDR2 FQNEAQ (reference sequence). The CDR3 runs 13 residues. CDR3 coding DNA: TGTGCCAGCAGTGGGCAGGCAGGAGAAAAACTGTTTTTT. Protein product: CASSGQAGEKLFF.

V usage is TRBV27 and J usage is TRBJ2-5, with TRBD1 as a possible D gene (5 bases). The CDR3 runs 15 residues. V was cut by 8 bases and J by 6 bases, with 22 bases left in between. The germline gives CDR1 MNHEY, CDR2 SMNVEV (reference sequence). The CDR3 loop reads CASCPLVGAVKTQYF. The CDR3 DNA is TGTGCCAGCTGCCCTCTCGTAGGGGCAGTGAAGACCCAGTACTTC.

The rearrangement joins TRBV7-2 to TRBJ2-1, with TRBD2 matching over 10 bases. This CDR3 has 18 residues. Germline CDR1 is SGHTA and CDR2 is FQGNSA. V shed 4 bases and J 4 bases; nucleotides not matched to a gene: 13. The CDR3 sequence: CASSSPTTSGESYNEQFF. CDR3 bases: TGTGCCAGCAGCTCTCCCACTACTAGCGGGGAATCTTACAATGAGCAGTTCTTC.

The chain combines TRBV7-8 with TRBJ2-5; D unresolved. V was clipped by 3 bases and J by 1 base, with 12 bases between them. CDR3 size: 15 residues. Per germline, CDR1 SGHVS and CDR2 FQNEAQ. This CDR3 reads CASSFGYFSQETQYF. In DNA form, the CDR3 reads TGTGCCAGCAGCTTCGGGTACTTTTCCCAAGAGACCCAGTACTTC.

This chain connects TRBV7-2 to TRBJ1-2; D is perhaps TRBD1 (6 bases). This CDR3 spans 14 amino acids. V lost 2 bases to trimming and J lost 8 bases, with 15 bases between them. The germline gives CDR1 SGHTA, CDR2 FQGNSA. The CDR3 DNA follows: TGTGCCAGCAGCTTATCCGCAGGGGAGGTAGGCTACACCTTC. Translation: CASSLSAGEVGYTF.

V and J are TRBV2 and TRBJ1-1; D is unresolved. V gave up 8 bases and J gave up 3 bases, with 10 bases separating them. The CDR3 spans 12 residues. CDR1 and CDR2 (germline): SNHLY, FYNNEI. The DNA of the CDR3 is TGTGCCAGCGGTACGTGGGACACTGAAGCTTTCTTT. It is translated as CASGTWDTEAFF. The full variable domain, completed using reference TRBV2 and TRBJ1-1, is EPEVTQTPSHQVTQMGQEVILRCVPISNHLYFYWYRQILGQKVEFLVSFYNNEISEKSEIFDDQFSVERPDGSNFTLKIRSTKLEDSAMYFCASGTWDTEAFFGQGTRLTVV.

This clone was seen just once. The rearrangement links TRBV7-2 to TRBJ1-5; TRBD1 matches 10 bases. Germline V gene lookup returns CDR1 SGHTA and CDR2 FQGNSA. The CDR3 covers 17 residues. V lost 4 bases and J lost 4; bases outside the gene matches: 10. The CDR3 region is CASSWLPGQGNNQPQHF. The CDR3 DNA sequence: TGTGCCAGCAGCTGGCTTCCGGGACAGGGGAATAATCAGCCCCAGCATTTT.